This TCR beta chain comes out of a study of blood T cell repertoires in COVID-19. Repertoires were generated with immunoSEQ multiplex PCR, while TCRdb's copy carries only in-frame clones and drops some. Seen here are approximately 76,000 clones, more than 75% observed once, and the top ten hold around 14%. Trimming shortened V by 5 bases and J by 6 bases, and 14 bases separated the two germline ends. Germline V gene sequence: CDR1 LNHNV, CDR2 YYDKDF (reference sequence). CDR3 size: 13 residues. Sequencing was carried out using peripheral blood. This receptor was obtained from a woman aged 55-75 years with acute or convalescent COVID-19. The chain employs TRBV15 and TRBJ2-7; maybe TRBD2 (6 bases). The DNA for the CDR3 is TGTGCCACCAGCTCGCAACTAGCATCCGAGCAGTACTTC. This translates into CATSSQLASEQYF.